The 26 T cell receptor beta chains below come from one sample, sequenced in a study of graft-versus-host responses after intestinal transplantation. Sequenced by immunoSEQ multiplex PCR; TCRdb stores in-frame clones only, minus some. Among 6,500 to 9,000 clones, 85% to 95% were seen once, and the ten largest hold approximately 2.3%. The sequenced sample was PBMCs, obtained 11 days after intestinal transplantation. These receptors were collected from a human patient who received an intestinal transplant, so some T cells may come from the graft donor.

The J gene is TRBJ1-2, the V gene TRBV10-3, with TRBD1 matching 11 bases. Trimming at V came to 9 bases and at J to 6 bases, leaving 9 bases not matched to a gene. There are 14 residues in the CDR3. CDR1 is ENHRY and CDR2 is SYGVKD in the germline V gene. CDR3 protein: CAIIRGQGGDGYTF. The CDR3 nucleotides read TGTGCCATAATCAGGGGACAGGGGGGGGATGGCTACACCTTC.

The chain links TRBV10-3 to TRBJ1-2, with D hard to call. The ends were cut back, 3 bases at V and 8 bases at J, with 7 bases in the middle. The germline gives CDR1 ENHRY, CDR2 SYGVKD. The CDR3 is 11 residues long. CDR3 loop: CAISEEWGYTF. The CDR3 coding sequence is TGTGCCATCAGTGAAGAGTGGGGCTACACCTTC.

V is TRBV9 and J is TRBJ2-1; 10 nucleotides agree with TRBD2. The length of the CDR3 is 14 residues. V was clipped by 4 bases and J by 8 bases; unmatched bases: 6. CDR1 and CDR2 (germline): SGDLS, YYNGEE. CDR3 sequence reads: CASSRLAGGDEQFF. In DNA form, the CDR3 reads TGTGCCAGCAGCCGACTAGCGGGTGGGGATGAGCAGTTCTTC.

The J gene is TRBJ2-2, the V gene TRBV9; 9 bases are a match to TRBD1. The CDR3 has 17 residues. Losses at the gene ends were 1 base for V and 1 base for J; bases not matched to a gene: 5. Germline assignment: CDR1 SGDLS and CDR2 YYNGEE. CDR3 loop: CASSVNPGQGNTGELFF. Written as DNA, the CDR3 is TGTGCCAGCAGCGTAAACCCGGGACAGGGGAACACCGGGGAGCTGTTTTTT.

This CDR3 is CASKEDREVNQPQHF. As DNA, the CDR3 is TGCGCCAGCAAGGAAGACAGGGAAGTTAATCAGCCCCAGCATTTT. The chain couples TRBV10-2 to TRBJ1-5; 7 nucleotides align to TRBD1. V shed 7 bases and J 4 bases; nucleotides not matched to a gene: 10. The germline V gene has CDR1 WSHSY and CDR2 SAAADI. This CDR3 is 15 amino acids long.

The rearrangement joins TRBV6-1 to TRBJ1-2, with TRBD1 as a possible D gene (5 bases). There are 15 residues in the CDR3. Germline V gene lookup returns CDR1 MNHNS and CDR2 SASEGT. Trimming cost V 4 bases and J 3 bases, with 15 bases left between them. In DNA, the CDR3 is TGTGCCAGCAGTGCGCGACAGCTTAGTTACTATGGCTACACCTTC. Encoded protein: CASSARQLSYYGYTF.

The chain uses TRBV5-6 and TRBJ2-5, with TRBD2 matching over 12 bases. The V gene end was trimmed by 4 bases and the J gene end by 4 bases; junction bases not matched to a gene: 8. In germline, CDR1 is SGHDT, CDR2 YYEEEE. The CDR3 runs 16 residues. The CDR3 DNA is TGTGCCAGCAGCGTGACTAGCGGGGGTCCGCGAGAGACCCAGTACTTC. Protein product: CASSVTSGGPRETQYF.

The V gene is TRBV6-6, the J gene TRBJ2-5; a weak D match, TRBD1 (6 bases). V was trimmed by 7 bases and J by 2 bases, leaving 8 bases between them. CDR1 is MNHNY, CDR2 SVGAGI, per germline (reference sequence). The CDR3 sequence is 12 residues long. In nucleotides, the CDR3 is TGTGCCAGCACCAGGGGTCAAGAGACCCAGTACTTC. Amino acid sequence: CASTRGQETQYF.

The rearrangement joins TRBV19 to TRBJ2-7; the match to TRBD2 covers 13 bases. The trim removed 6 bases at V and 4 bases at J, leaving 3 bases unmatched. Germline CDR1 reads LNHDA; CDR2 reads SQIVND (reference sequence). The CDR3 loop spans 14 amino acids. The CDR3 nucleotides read TGTGCCAGTAGCCCGGGACTAGCGGGGTACGAGCAGTACTTC. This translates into CASSPGLAGYEQYF.

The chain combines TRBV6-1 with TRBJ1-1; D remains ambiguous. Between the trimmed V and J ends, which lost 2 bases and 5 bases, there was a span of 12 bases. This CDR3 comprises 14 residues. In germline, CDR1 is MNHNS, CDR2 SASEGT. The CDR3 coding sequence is TGTGCCAGCAGTGAATCCCTTCCGGGGACTGAAGCTTTCTTT. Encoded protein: CASSESLPGTEAFF.

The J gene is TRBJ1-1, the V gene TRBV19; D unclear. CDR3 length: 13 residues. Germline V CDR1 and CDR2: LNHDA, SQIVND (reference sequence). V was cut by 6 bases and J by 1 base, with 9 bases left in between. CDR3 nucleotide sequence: TGTGCCAGTAGGGTCCGGGGGAACACTGAAGCTTTCTTT. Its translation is CASRVRGNTEAFF.

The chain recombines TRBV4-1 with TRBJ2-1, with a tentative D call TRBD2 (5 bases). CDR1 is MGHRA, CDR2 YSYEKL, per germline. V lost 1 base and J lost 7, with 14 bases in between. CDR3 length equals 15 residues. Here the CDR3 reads CASSQVLGAMNEQFF. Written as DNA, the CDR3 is TGCGCCAGCAGCCAAGTCCTGGGAGCGATGAATGAGCAGTTCTTC.

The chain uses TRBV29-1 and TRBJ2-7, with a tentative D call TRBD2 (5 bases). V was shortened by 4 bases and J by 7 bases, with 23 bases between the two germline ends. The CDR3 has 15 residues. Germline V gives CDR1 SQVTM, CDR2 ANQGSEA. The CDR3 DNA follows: TGCAGCGTTGTAGAAGCAGCAGAGCGGTGGAGGGAGCAGTACTTC. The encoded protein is CSVVEAAERWREQYF.

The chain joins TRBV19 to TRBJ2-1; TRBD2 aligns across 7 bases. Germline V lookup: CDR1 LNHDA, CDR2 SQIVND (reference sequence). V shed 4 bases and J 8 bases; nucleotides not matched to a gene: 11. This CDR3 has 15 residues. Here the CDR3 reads CASSRAGGGVDEQFF. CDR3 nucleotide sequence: TGTGCCAGTAGTAGAGCGGGCGGGGGTGTCGATGAGCAGTTCTTC.

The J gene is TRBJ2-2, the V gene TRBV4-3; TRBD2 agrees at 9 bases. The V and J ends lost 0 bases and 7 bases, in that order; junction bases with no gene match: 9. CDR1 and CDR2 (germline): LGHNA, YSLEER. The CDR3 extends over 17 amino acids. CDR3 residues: CASSQDTAGGPHGELFF. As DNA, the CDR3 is TGCGCCAGCAGCCAAGATACGGCGGGGGGGCCCCACGGGGAGCTGTTTTTT.

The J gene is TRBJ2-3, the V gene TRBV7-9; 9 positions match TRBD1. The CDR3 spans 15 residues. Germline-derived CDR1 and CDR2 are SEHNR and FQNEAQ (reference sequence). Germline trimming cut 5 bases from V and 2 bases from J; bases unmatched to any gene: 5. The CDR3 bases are TGTGCCAGCAGCGTAGGACAGGGGAACACAGATACGCAGTATTTT. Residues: CASSVGQGNTDTQYF.

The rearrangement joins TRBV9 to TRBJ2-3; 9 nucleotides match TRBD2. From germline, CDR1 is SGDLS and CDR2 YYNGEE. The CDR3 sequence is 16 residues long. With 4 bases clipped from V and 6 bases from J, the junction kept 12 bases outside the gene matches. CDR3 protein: CASSFAGGQVADTQYF. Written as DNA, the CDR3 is TGTGCCAGCAGCTTCGCGGGGGGGCAAGTTGCGGATACGCAGTATTTT.

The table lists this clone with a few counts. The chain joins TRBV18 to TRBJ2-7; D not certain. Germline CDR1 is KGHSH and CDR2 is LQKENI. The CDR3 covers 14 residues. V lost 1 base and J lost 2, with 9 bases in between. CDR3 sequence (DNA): TGTGCCAGCTCACCACAGATAGAGCCCTACGAGCAGTACTTC. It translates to CASSPQIEPYEQYF.

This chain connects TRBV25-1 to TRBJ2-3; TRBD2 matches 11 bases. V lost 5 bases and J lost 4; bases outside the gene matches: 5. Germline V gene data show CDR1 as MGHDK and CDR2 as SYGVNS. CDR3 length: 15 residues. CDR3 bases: TGTGCCAGCAGTATTCTAGCGGGGGGAGCAGATACGCAGTATTTT. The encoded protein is CASSILAGGADTQYF. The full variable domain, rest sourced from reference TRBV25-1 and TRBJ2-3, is EADIYQTPRYLVIGTGKKITLECSQTMGHDKMYWYQQDPGMELHLIHYSYGVNSTEKGDLSSESTVSRIRTEHFPLTLESARPSHTSQYLCASSILAGGADTQYFGPGTRLTVL.

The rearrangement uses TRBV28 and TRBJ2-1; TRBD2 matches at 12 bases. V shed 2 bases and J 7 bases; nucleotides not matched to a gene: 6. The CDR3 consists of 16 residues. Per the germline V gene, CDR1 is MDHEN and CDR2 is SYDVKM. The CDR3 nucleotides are TGTGCCAGCAGTTTAATTACTAGCGGGGGGATTAATGAGCAGTTCTTC. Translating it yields CASSLITSGGINEQFF.

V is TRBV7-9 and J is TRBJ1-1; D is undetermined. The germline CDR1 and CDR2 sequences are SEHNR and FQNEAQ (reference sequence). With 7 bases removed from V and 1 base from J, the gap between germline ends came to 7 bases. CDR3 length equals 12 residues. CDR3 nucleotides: TGTGCCAGCACCGAGGGGAACACTGAAGCTTTCTTT. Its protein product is CASTEGNTEAFF.

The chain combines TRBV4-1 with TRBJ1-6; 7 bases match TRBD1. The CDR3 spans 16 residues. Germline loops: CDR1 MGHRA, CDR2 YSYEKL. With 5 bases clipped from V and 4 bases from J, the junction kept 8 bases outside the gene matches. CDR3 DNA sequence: TGCGCCAGCAGCGAGGGGACAGAGGGTTATAATTCACCCCTCCACTTT. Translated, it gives CASSEGTEGYNSPLHF.

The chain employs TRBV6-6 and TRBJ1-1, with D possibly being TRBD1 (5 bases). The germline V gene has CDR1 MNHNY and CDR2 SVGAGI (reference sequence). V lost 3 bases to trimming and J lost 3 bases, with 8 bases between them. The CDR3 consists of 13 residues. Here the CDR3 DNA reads TGTGCCAGCAGTTATGGGGGGTACACTGAAGCTTTCTTT. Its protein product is CASSYGGYTEAFF.

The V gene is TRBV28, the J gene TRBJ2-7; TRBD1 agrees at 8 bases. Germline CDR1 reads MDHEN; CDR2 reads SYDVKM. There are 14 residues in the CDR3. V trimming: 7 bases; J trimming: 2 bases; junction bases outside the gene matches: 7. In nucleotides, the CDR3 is TGTGCCAGCAATAACCCGGGACAGGCCTACGAGCAGTACTTC. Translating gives CASNNPGQAYEQYF.

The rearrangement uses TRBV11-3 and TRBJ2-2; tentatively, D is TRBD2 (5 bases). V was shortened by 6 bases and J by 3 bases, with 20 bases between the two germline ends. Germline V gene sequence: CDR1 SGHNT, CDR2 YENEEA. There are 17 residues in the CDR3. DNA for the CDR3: TGTGCCAGCAGGTTAACACGACGTGACGGGGACACCGGGGAGCTGTTTTTT. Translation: CASRLTRRDGDTGELFF. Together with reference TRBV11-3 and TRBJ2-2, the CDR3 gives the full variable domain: EAGVVQSPRYKIIEKKQPVAFWCNPISGHNTLYWYLQNLGQGPELLIRYENEEAVDDSQLPKDRFSAERLKGVDSTLKIQPAELGDSAVYLCASRLTRRDGDTGELFFGEGSRLTVL.

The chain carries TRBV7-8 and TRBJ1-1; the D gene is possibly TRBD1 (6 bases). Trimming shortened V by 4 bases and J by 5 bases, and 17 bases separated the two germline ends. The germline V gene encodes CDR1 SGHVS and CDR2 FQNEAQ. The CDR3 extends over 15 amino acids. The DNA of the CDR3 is TGTGCCAGCAGCTGGGAGGCAGGGGAGGGAACTGAAGCTTTCTTT. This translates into CASSWEAGEGTEAFF. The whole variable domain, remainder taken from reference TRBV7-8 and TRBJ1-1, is GAGVSQSPRYKVAKRGQDVALRCDPISGHVSLFWYQQALGQGPEFLTYFQNEAQLDKSGLPSDRFFAERPEGSVSTLKIQRTQQEDSAVYLCASSWEAGEGTEAFFGQGTRLTVV.